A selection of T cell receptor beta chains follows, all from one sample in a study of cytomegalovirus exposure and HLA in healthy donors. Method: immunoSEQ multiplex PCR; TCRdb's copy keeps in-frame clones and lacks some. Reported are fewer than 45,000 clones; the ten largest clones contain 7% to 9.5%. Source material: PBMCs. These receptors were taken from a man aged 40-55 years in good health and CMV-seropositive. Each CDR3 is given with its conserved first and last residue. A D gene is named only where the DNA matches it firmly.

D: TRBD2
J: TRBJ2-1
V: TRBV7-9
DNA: TGTGCCAGCAGCTTAAGCGGGAGCTCCTACAATGAGCAGTTCTTC
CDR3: CASSLSGSSYNEQFF

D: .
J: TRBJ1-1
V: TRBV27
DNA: TGTGCCAGCAGCCCAGGGTCAGGGAGGGACACTGAAGCTTTCTTT
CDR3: CASSPGSGRDTEAFF

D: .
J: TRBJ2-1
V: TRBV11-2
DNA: TGTGCCAGCAGCTTTAGCAATGAGCAGTTCTTC
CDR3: CASSFSNEQFF

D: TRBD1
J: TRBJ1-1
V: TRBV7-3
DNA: TGTGCCAGCAGCTTCTCGGGGACAGCGGAAGCTTTCTTT
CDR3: CASSFSGTAEAFF

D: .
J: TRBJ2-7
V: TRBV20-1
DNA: TGCAGTGCGGTCGGGGTAGAGCAGTACTTC
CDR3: CSAVGVEQYF

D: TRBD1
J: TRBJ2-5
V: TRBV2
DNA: TGTGCCAGCACCACCCTACAGGGGGAAGAGACCCAGTACTTC
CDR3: CASTTLQGEETQYF

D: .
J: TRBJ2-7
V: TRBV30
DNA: TGTGCCTGGAGCGGGATTGGGACTCCCAAGCAGTACTTC
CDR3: CAWSGIGTPKQYF

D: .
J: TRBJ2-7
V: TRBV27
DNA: TGTGCCAGCAGTAAACAGGGAGGGCGGCAGTACTTC
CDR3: CASSKQGGRQYF

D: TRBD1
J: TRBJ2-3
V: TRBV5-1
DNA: TGCGCCAGCAGCCGGGGGACAGGCAGCACAGATACGCAGTATTTT
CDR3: CASSRGTGSTDTQYF

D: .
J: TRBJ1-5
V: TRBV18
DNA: TGTGCCAGCTCAGAAGGCAGGATTAGCAATCAGCCCCAGCATTTT
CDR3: CASSEGRISNQPQHF

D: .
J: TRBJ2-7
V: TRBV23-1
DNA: TGCGCCAGCAGTCCTGAAATCTGCGCGGAGGGGTCTCCGAATTACGAGCAGTACTTC
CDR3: CASSPEICAEGSPNYEQYF

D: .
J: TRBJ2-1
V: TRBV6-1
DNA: TGTGCCAGCAGTGGGCGGGGAGTGGGATTCAATGAGCAGTTCTTC
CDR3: CASSGRGVGFNEQFF